The sequence of this T cell receptor beta chain was determined in a study of CD8+ T cells in alopecia areata. Overall study context: Female C3H/HeJ recipients aged about 6-10 weeks got skin from C3H/HeJ graft donors aged roughly 6-13 months that had spontaneous alopecia.

In its sample, this clone was seen a few times. As yet, its antigen is unknown. Gene names denote mouse genes. Sequencing used cDNA as its template, made by extracting RNA and reverse transcribing it. Sequenced by immunoSEQ multiplex PCR; TCRdb stores in-frame clones only, minus some. Sampling found approximately 300,000 clones, none seen once. Sorting used CD4, CD8alpha, NKG2D, NKG2ACE and other markers on pooled cutaneous lymph node cells. Study-level points and caveats: Compared with normal scalp, lesional scalp had higher clonality and more expanded CD8+ clones. Scalp samples also yield sequences from resident alphabeta T cells of normal skin.

This receptor was taken from a C3H/HeJ mouse with alopecia areata. MHC haplotype of the mouse line: H2-k. Sequencing was performed on CD4+ T cells sorted from a lymph node.

CDR3 DNA (partial): TGTGCTAGCAGAAGACTGGGGGGTAGTGCAGAA. Its translation is CASRRLGGSAE. The whole CDR3 reads CASRRLGGSAETLYF. This chain joins TRBV17 and TRBJ2-3, with TRBD2 identical over 10 bases. Read data end 4 residues before the CDR3 end; the end is taken from the germline J gene. This CDR3 region has 15 residues. Germline V gives CDR1 MNHDT, CDR2 YYDKIL. With 6 bases clipped from V and 0 bases from J, the junction kept 3 bases outside the gene matches.